These 19 T cell receptor beta chains were all obtained from the same sample, sequenced in a study of neurological immune-mediated disorders. TCRdb processed the 5' RACE reads anew with MiXCR; each CDR3 protein has one entry. This sample yields under 45,000 distinct CDR3 sequences, of which roughly 15% are seen a single time; 3% to 4.5% belongs to the top ten. Sequencing was carried out using CD4+ T cells from blood. The receptors shown here come from a woman aged 60-75 years with HTLV-1-associated myelopathy (HAM/TSP).

This clonotype was seen ten or more times. The chain recombines TRBV6-6 with TRBJ1-3; the D is unclear. Trimming shortened V by 6 bases and J by 6 bases, and 9 bases separated the two germline ends. From germline, CDR1 is MNHNY and CDR2 SVGAGI (reference sequence). This CDR3 spans 12 amino acids. CDR3 sequence: CASRVGSNTIYF. CDR3 nucleotide sequence: TGTGCCAGCAGGGTTGGATCAAACACCATATATTTT.

There are many counts of this clonotype. This chain uses TRBV10-2 with TRBJ2-1, with D perhaps matching TRBD2 (7 bases). Trimming left V 3 bases short and J 9 bases short, with 15 bases between. CDR3 length: 14 residues. Germline V CDR1 and CDR2: WSHSY, SAAADI. CDR3 protein: CASSEEGGHFEQFF. Here the CDR3 DNA reads TGCGCCAGCAGTGAAGAGGGGGGGCATTTTGAGCAGTTCTTC.

This clonotype was seen repeatedly, ten times or more. This rearrangement joins TRBV14 to TRBJ2-6; 9 bases are shared with TRBD1. V lost 0 bases, J lost 2 bases, and 5 bases stayed unmatched. CDR1 SGHDN and CDR2 FVKESK come from the germline V gene. This CDR3 contains 18 residues. The CDR3 DNA sequence: TGTGCCAGCAGCCAAGACTTAACAGGGGGCGCTGGGGCCAACGTCCTGACTTTC. Translation gives CASSQDLTGGAGANVLTF.

This clonotype showed up just a few times. A much larger clonotype is one base distant, so this may be a read error. V and J are TRBV5-1 and TRBJ2-1; D is unresolved. Germline V gene sequence: CDR1 SGHRS, CDR2 YFSETQ. The V gene lost 0 bases and the J gene lost 6 bases, with 4 bases spanning the gap. This CDR3 is 12 amino acids long. The CDR3 DNA is TGCGCCAGCAGCTTGGCCTTCAATGAGCAGTTCTTC. Translating it yields CASSLAFNEQFF.

This clonotype was recorded at least ten times. This sequence joins TRBV4-1 and TRBJ2-6, with D perhaps being TRBD1 or TRBD2 (5 bases each). Germline lookup yields CDR1 MGHRA and CDR2 YSYEKL. The length of the CDR3 is 13 residues. V lost 4 bases, J lost 5 bases, and 6 bases lay in between. CDR3 in DNA: TGCGCCAGCAGCCGGGACCGGGCCAACGTCCTGACTTTC. This gives the protein CASSRDRANVLTF.

This clonotype was observed at least ten times. The chain recombines TRBV29-1 with TRBJ1-1, with D tentatively TRBD1 (5 bases). V was shortened by 7 bases and J by 0 bases, with 9 bases between the two germline ends. Germline CDR1 reads SQVTM; CDR2 reads ANQGSEA. The CDR3 extends over 12 amino acids. CDR3: CSGGSMNTEAFF. Written as DNA, the CDR3 is TGCAGCGGGGGCAGTATGAACACTGAAGCTTTCTTT.

This clonotype was seen ten or more times. The genes are TRBV10-2 and TRBJ2-3; 15 bases map to TRBD2. The CDR3 sequence is 17 residues long. Trimming cost V 6 bases and J 4 bases; bases outside gene matches: 8. Germline CDR1 WSHSY, CDR2 SAAADI. CDR3 sequence (DNA): TGCGCCAGCAGCGATTTGCGGACTAGCGGGGGGGCAGATACGCAGTATTTT. It translates to CASSDLRTSGGADTQYF.

This clonotype has a count of ten or more. J is TRBJ1-2 and V is TRBV15; 8 bases line up with TRBD1. V gave up 8 bases and J gave up 4 bases; unmatched junction bases: 9. CDR1 and CDR2 from the germline V gene are LNHNV and YYDKDF (reference sequence). This CDR3 has 14 amino acids. The CDR3 region is CATGSGQEIYGYTF. The CDR3 coding sequence is TGTGCCACCGGATCGGGACAGGAGATCTATGGCTACACCTTC.

This clonotype was counted ten times or more. The chain links TRBV29-1 to TRBJ1-5, with D tentatively TRBD1 (6 bases). The CDR3 runs to 18 residues. Germline CDR1 reads SQVTM; CDR2 reads ANQGSEA. V lost 7 bases, J lost 2 bases, and 27 bases lay in between. This chain's CDR3 is CSANERDTPRRCNQPQHF. The CDR3 DNA follows: TGCAGCGCCAACGAACGGGACACCCCCCGAAGATGCAATCAGCCCCAGCATTTT. The full variable domain, completed using reference TRBV29-1 and TRBJ1-5, is SAVISQKPSRDICQRGTSLTIQCQVDSQVTMMFWYRQQPGQSLTLIATANQGSEATYESGFVIDKFPISRPNLTFSTLTVSNMSPEDSSIYLCSANERDTPRRCNQPQHFGDGTRLSIL.

This clonotype came up many times. The chain joins TRBV18 to TRBJ1-1; possible D gene TRBD1, 6 bases. V shed 1 base and J shed 6 bases, with 21 bases lying between them. Per germline, CDR1 KGHSH and CDR2 LQKENI. This CDR3 spans 17 amino acids. CDR3: CASSPRGQGWSGPEAFF. As DNA, the CDR3 is TGTGCCAGCTCACCACGGGGACAAGGGTGGAGTGGGCCTGAAGCTTTCTTT.

The CDR3 loop reads CASRSGGSYEQYF. The CDR3 region has the DNA TGTGCCAGCAGGAGCGGGGGGTCCTACGAGCAGTACTTC. The gene calls are TRBV6-6 and TRBJ2-7, with 9 bases matching TRBD2. Trimming at V came to 6 bases and at J to 1 base, leaving 1 base not matched to a gene. The CDR3 contains 13 residues. The V gene's germline CDR1 is MNHNY and CDR2 SVGAGI (reference sequence).

This clonotype was seen ten or more times. J is TRBJ2-7 and V is TRBV5-1; 7 bases match TRBD2. Trimming took 1 base from V and 2 from J; bases not matched to a gene: 3. Germline V lookup: CDR1 SGHRS, CDR2 YFSETQ. The CDR3 has 14 amino acids. This CDR3 is CASSLSRGAYEQYF. CDR3 DNA sequence: TGCGCCAGCAGCTTGTCTCGGGGGGCCTACGAGCAGTACTTC.

This clonotype was seen many times. The chain couples TRBV5-5 to TRBJ1-5; 7 bases fit TRBD1. The ends lost 2 bases at V and 5 bases at J; junction bases unmatched: 1. The V gene's germline CDR1 is SGHKS and CDR2 YYEKEE (reference sequence). CDR3 length equals 13 residues. CDR3 DNA sequence: TGTGCCAGCAGCTTAACAGGGGATCAGCCCCAGCATTTT. This encodes CASSLTGDQPQHF.

Ten or more counts support this clonotype. The chain combines TRBV6-2 or TRBV6-3 with TRBJ1-6; D is undetermined. The CDR3 loop spans 14 amino acids. CDR1 and CDR2 (germline): MNHEY, SVGEGT. Trimming cost V 6 bases and J 4 bases, with 10 bases left between them. The CDR3 region is CASRRRDYNSPLHF. Here the CDR3 DNA reads TGTGCCAGCAGGCGGAGGGATTATAATTCACCCCTCCACTTT.

This clonotype was seen ten or more times. The chain carries TRBV5-1 and TRBJ2-7, with TRBD1 as a possible D gene (5 bases). Germline V gene sequence: CDR1 SGHRS, CDR2 YFSETQ. The CDR3 length is 14 residues. Trimming removed 4 bases at V and 6 bases at J, with 17 bases between. The chain's CDR3 is CASSQSVGVGEQYF. In DNA form, the CDR3 reads TGCGCCAGCAGCCAGAGCGTAGGGGTCGGCGAGCAGTACTTC.

This clonotype has ten or more counts. This chain joins TRBV13 and TRBJ1-3; D is undetermined. From germline, CDR1 is PRHDT and CDR2 FYEKMQ (reference sequence). The CDR3 extends over 16 amino acids. Trimming stripped 1 base from V and 3 bases from J, with 13 bases between. The CDR3 DNA is TGTGCCAGCAGCTTAGCGGCCGGACGAAATGGAAACACCATATATTTT. As protein: CASSLAAGRNGNTIYF.

This clonotype occurred many times. The chain uses TRBV12-3 or TRBV12-4 and TRBJ1-2, with D perhaps TRBD1 (5 bases). This CDR3 is 12 amino acids long. The V and J ends lost 7 bases and 7 bases respectively, with 13 bases between them. The CDR3 bases are TGTGCCAGCACCTTGGGGGGAACTGGCTACACCTTC. It encodes CASTLGGTGYTF.

This clonotype showed up many times. The chain employs TRBV2 and TRBJ1-2; D remains unclear. Germline loops: CDR1 SNHLY, CDR2 FYNNEI. V shed 3 bases and J shed 0 bases, with 8 bases lying between them. The CDR3 extends over 14 amino acids. The CDR3, as DNA: TGTGCCAGCAGTGAGACACCGACTAACTATGGCTACACCTTC. Amino acid sequence: CASSETPTNYGYTF.

This clonotype occurred many times. The genes are TRBV20-1 and TRBJ2-3; D not certain. Germline CDR1 is DFQATT and CDR2 is SNEGSKA (reference sequence). Trimming left V 6 bases short and J 4 bases short, with 14 bases between. CDR3 length: 13 residues. The DNA for the CDR3 is TGCAGTGCCGATCATAGGGCCCCAGATACGCAGTATTTT. It yields the protein CSADHRAPDTQYF.